These 7 T cell receptor beta chains came from one sample sequenced in a study of radiation and T cells in renal cell carcinoma. Stated time point: baseline pretreatment blood. The sample's treatment: 15 Gy SBRT to primary tumor, nephrectomy 4 weeks later. Profiling relied on immunoSEQ multiplex PCR, and the TCRdb table lists in-frame clones only, not all of them. The sample has about 140,000 clones, 75% to 90% seen once; the top ten hold approximately 24%. The sequencing here drew on blood, taken from a patient whose treatment included radiotherapy and nephrectomy. The receptors come from a woman aged 50 to 60 with renal cell carcinoma.

This clone was detected only once. The chain carries TRBV29-1 and TRBJ2-5; 8 bases map to TRBD1. J gave up 4 bases and V 6 bases, and 7 bases lay outside the gene matches. Germline-derived CDR1 and CDR2 are SQVTM and ANQGSEA. The CDR3 has 13 amino acids. CDR3 residues: CSVGQGAGETQYF. DNA for the CDR3: TGCAGCGTGGGCCAGGGGGCAGGAGAGACCCAGTACTTC.

The V and J genes are TRBV30 and TRBJ1-2; 7 bases fit TRBD1. The length of the CDR3 is 11 residues. The junction had 4 bases not matched to a gene; V was cut back by 5 bases and J by 7 bases. Germline V lookup: CDR1 GTSNPN, CDR2 SVGIG (reference sequence). The CDR3 region is CAWDRVSGYTF. CDR3 DNA sequence: TGTGCCTGGGACAGGGTGAGTGGCTACACCTTC.

The chain recombines TRBV27 with TRBJ2-3, with TRBD1 matching 10 bases. Trimming removed 6 bases from V and 2 bases from J; junction bases left unmatched: 5. From germline, CDR1 is MNHEY and CDR2 SMNVEV (reference sequence). The CDR3 consists of 15 residues. The CDR3 protein is CASSLDRGSTDTQYF. The CDR3 nucleotides are TGTGCCAGCAGCCTGGACAGGGGGTCCACAGATACGCAGTATTTT.

This clone has a handful of counts. The V and J genes are TRBV7-9 and TRBJ1-2; D unclear. Germline values: CDR1 SEHNR, CDR2 FQNEAQ (reference sequence). Trimming removed 2 bases at V and 7 bases at J, with 11 bases between. The CDR3 consists of 13 residues. The CDR3 sequence: CASSLRQSPGYTF. The CDR3 nucleotides read TGTGCCAGCAGCTTAAGACAAAGTCCTGGCTACACCTTC. Filled out from reference TRBV7-9 and TRBJ1-2, the complete variable domain reads DTGVSQNPRHKITKRGQNVTFRCDPISEHNRLYWYRQTLGQGPEFLTYFQNEAQLEKSRLLSDRFSAERPKGSFSTLEIQRTEQGDSAMYLCASSLRQSPGYTFGSGTRLTVV.

V usage is TRBV6-4 and J usage is TRBJ2-3; D is ambiguous. Germline assignment: CDR1 MRHNA and CDR2 SNTAGT. The ends were cut back, 3 bases at V and 10 bases at J, with 17 bases in the middle. This CDR3 contains 14 residues. CDR3 coding DNA: TGTGCCAGCAGTGATACGTTCGGGCCCTCAGCGCAGTATTTT. Translating gives CASSDTFGPSAQYF.

The chain combines TRBV5-1 with TRBJ2-1; TRBD2 aligns across 7 bases. The CDR3 runs 16 residues. With V trimmed by 0 bases and J by 0 bases, 3 bases remained unmatched. Germline CDR1 SGHRS, CDR2 YFSETQ. CDR3 in amino acids: CASSLAGGSSYNEQFF. For the CDR3, the DNA is TGCGCCAGCAGCTTGGCCGGCGGGAGCTCCTACAATGAGCAGTTCTTC.

V and J are TRBV9 and TRBJ2-3; possibly TRBD2 for D (6 bases). Trimming cost V 3 bases and J 7 bases, with 9 bases left between them. The CDR3 totals 12 residues. CDR1 SGDLS and CDR2 YYNGEE come from the germline V gene. The CDR3 loop is CASSAGGYTQYF. Here the CDR3 DNA reads TGTGCCAGCAGCGCCGGGGGTTATACGCAGTATTTT. Using reference TRBV9 and TRBJ2-3 for the parts outside the CDR3, the full variable domain is DSGVTQTPKHLITATGQRVTLRCSPRSGDLSVYWYQQSLDQGLQFLIQYYNGEERAKGNILERFSAQQFPDLHSELNLSSLELGDSALYFCASSAGGYTQYFGPGTRLTVL.